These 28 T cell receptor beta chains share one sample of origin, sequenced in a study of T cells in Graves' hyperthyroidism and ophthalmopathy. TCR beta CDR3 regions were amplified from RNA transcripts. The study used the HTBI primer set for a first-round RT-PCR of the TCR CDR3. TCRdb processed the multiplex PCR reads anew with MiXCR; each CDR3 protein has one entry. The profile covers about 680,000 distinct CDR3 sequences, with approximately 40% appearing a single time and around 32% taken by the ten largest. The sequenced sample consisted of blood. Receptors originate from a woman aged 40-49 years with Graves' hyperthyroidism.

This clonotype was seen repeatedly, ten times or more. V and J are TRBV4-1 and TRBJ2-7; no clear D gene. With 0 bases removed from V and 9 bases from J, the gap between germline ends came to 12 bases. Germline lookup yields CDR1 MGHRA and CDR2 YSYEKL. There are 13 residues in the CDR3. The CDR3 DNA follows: TGCGCCAGCAGCCAAGATCGCGTTTCAGCGCAGTACTTC. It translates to CASSQDRVSAQYF.

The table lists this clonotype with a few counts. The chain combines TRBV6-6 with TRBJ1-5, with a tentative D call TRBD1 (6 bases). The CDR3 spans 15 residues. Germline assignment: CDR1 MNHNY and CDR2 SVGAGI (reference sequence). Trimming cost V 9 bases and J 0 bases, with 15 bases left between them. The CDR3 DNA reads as TGTGCCAGTAGAGGGGGGACCTATAGCAATCAGCCCCAGCATTTT. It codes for CASRGGTYSNQPQHF.

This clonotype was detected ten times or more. DNA of the CDR3: TGTGCCAGCAGCTTAGGTGGTGGGGTTGGCTATGGCTACACCTTC. This gives the protein CASSLGGGVGYGYTF. This chain uses TRBV7-9 with TRBJ1-2; D not resolved. The CDR3 length is 15 residues. The V gene lost 1 base and the J gene lost 4 bases, with 13 bases spanning the gap. The germline V gene encodes CDR1 SEHNR and CDR2 FQNEAQ (reference sequence).

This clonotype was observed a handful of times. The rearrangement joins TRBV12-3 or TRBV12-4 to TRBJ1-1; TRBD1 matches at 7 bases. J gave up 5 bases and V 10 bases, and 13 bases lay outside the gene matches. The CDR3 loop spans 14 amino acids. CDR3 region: CATAPFTGVTEAFF. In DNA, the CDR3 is TGTGCCACCGCTCCGTTTACAGGGGTTACTGAAGCTTTCTTT.

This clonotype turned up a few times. The CDR3 coding sequence is TGTGCCAGCAGCTTTTATAGTGTACTAGGGGAGACCCAGTACTTC. Its translation is CASSFYSVLGETQYF. The chain employs TRBV5-4 and TRBJ2-5; TRBD2 might be the D (5 bases). The CDR3 extends over 15 amino acids. V was pared by 2 bases and J by 5 bases, with 16 bases between. Germline assignment: CDR1 SGHNT and CDR2 YYREEE (reference sequence).

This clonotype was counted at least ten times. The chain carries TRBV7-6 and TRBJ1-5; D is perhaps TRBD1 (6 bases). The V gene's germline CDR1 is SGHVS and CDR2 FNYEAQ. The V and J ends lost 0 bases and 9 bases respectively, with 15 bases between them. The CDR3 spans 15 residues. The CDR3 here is CASSLAIDRRGPQHF. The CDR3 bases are TGTGCCAGCAGCTTAGCGATTGACAGGCGGGGGCCCCAGCATTTT. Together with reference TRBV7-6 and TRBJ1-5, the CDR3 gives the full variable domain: GAGVSQSPRYKVTKRGQDVALRCDPISGHVSLYWYRQALGQGPEFLTYFNYEAQQDKSGLPNDRFSAERPEGSISTLTIQRTEQRDSAMYRCASSLAIDRRGPQHFGDGTRLSIL.

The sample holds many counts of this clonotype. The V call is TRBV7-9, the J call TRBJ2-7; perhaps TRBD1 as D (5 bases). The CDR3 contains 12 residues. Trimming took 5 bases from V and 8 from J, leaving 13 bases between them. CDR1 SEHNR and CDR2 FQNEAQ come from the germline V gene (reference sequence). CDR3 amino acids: CASSQTDQKQYF. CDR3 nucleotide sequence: TGTGCCAGCAGCCAGACAGATCAAAAGCAGTACTTC.

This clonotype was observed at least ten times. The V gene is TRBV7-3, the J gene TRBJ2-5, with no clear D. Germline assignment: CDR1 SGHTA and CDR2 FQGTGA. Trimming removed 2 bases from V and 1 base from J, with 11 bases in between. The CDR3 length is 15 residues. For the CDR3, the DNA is TGTGCCAGCAGCTTACTCGGCGCAAGCCAAGAGACCCAGTACTTC. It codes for CASSLLGASQETQYF.

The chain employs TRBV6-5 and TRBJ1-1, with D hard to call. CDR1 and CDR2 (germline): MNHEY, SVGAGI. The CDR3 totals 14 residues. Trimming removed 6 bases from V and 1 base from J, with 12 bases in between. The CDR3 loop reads CASSAPGWNTEAFF. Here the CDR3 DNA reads TGTGCCAGCAGCGCCCCCGGATGGAACACTGAAGCTTTCTTT.

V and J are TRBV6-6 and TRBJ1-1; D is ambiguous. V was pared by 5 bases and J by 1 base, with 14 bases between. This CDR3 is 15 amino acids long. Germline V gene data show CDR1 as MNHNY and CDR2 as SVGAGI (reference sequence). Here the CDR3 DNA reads TGTGCCAGCAGTGAAGCGTCCCATGGGAACACTGAAGCTTTCTTT. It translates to CASSEASHGNTEAFF.

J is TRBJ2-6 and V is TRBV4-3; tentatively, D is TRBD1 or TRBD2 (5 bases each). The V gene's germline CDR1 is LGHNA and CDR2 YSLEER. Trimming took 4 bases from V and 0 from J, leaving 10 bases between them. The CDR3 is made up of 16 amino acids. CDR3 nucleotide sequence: TGCGCCAGCAGCCCCGAGGGGCACTCTGGGGCCAACGTCCTGACTTTC. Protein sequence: CASSPEGHSGANVLTF.

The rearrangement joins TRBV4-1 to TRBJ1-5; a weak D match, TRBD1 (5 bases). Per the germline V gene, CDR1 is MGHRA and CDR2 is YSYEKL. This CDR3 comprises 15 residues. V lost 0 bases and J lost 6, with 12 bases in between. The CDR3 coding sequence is TGCGCCAGCAGCCAAGATGTCAGGGCGGGTCAGCCCCAGCATTTT. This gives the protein CASSQDVRAGQPQHF.

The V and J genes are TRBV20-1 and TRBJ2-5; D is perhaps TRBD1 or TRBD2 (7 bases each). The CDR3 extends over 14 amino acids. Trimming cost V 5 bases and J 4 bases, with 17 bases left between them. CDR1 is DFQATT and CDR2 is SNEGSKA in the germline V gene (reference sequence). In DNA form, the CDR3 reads TGCAGTGCTGACCAGGGAGGGGGCGGAGAGACCCAGTACTTC. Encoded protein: CSADQGGGGETQYF.

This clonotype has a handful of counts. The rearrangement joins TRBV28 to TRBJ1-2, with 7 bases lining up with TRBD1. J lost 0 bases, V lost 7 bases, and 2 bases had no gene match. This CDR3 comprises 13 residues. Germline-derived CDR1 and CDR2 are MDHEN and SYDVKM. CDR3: CASTGGPNYGYTF. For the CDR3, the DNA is TGTGCCAGCACAGGGGGTCCTAACTATGGCTACACCTTC.

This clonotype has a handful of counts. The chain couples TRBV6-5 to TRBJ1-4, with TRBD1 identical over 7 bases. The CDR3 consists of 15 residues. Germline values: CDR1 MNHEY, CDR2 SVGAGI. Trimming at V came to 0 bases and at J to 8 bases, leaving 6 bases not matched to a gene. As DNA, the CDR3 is TGTGCCAGCAGTTACTCGACAGGGCCTGTGGAAAAACTGTTTTTT. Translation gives CASSYSTGPVEKLFF.

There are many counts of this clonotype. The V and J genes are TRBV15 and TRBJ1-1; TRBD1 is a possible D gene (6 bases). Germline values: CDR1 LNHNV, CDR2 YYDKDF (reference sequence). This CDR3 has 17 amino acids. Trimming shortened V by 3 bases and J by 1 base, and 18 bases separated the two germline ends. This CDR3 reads CATSRGLRTAENTEAFF. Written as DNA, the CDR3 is TGTGCCACCAGCAGGGGGTTAAGGACAGCCGAGAACACTGAAGCTTTCTTT.

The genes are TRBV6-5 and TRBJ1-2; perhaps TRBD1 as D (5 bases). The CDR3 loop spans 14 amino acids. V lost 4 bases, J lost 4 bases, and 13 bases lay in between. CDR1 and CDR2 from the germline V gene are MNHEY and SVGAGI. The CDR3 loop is CASSSQGVSYGYTF. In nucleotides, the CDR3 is TGTGCCAGCAGTTCCCAGGGTGTAAGCTATGGCTACACCTTC.

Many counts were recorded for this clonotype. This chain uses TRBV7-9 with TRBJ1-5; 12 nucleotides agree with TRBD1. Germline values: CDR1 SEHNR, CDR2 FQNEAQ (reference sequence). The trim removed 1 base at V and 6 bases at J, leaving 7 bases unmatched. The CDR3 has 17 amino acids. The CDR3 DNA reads TGTGCCAGCAGCTTAGGAGGGGGACAGGGGGCGCGTCAGCCCCAGCATTTT. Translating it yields CASSLGGGQGARQPQHF.

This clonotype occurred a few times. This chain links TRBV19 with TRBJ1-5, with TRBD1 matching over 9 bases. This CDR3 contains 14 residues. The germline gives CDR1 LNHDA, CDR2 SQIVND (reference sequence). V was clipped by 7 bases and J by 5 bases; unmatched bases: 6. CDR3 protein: CASMGDRGDQPQHF. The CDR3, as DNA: TGTGCCAGTATGGGAGACAGGGGGGATCAGCCCCAGCATTTT.

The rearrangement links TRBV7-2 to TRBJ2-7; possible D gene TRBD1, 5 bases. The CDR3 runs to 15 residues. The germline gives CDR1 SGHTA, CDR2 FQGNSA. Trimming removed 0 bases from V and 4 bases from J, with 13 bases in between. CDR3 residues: CASSLAPDSLYEQYF. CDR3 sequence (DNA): TGTGCCAGCAGCTTAGCACCCGACAGCTTGTACGAGCAGTACTTC.

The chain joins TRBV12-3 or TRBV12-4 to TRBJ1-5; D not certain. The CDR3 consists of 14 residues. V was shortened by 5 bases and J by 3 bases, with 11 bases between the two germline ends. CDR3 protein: CASSPDGNNQPQHF. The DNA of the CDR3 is TGTGCCAGCAGTCCCGACGGGAACAATCAGCCCCAGCATTTT.

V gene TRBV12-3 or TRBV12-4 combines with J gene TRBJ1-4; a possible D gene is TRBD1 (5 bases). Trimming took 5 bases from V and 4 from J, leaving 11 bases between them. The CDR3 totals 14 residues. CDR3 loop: CASSGRVDNEKLFF. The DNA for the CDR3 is TGTGCCAGCAGTGGCAGGGTAGATAATGAAAAACTGTTTTTT.

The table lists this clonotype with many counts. In DNA form, the CDR3 reads TGTGCCAGCACGAGGGGGAGCGACACTGAAGCTTTCTTT. Its translation is CASTRGSDTEAFF. This chain joins TRBV7-9 and TRBJ1-1; a possible D gene is TRBD1 (6 bases). The CDR3 is 13 residues long. V was shortened by 7 bases and J by 3 bases, with 12 bases between the two germline ends. Germline-derived CDR1 and CDR2 are SEHNR and FQNEAQ (reference sequence).

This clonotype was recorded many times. CDR3 in DNA: TGTGCCAGCAGTCCACGGCAGGGTAGATCACCCCTCCACTTT. Its protein is CASSPRQGRSPLHF. V gene TRBV7-2 combines with J gene TRBJ1-6, with D maybe TRBD1 (5 bases). CDR1 and CDR2 from the germline V gene are SGHTA and FQGNSA. V shed 6 bases and J shed 10 bases, with 16 bases lying between them. This CDR3 comprises 14 residues.

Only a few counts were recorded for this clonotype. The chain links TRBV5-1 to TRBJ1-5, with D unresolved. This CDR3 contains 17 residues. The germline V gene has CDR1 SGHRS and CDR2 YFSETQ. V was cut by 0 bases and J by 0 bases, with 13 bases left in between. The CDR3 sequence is CASSLVPVEGSNQPQHF. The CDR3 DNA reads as TGCGCCAGCAGCTTGGTCCCTGTAGAGGGTAGCAATCAGCCCCAGCATTTT.

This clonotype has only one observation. In DNA, the CDR3 is TGTGCCAGCAGTTACTCGTTCGGAGGTACCGGGGAGCTGTTTTTT. It specifies CASSYSFGGTGELFF. The chain employs TRBV6-5 and TRBJ2-2; maybe TRBD2 (5 bases). CDR1 is MNHEY, CDR2 SVGAGI, per germline. This CDR3 has 15 residues. The ends were cut back, 0 bases at V and 5 bases at J, with 10 bases in the middle.

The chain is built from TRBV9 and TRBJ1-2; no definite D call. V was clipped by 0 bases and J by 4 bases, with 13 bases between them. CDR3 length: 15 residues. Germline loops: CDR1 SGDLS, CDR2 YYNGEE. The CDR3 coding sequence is TGTGCCAGCAGCGTAGGTACAGTACGCGGCTATGGCTACACCTTC. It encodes CASSVGTVRGYGYTF.

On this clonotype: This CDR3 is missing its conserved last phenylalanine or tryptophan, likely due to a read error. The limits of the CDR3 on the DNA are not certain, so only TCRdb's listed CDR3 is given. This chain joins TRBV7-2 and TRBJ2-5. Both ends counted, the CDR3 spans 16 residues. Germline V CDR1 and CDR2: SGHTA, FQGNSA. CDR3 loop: CASSLSGVYYGYTFGS.